The sample holds many counts of the clone carrying this T cell receptor (beta chain). TCRdb passed the PCR reads through MiXCR, listing each CDR3 protein once. Of more than 85,000 distinct CDR3 sequences in the sample, around 54% were seen once. The sample comes from a study of CDR3 diversity in severe acne. CDR1 SGHDT and CDR2 YYEEEE come from the germline V gene. The CDR3 is made up of 15 amino acids. Trimming took 0 bases from V and 3 from J, leaving 12 bases between them. Sequencing input: blood. The receptor was derived from a male donor with severe acne vulgaris. The rearrangement joins TRBV5-6 to TRBJ1-1, with D tentatively TRBD1 (5 bases). The CDR3 region is CASSLAYGAYTEAFF. CDR3 nucleotides: TGTGCCAGCAGCTTGGCGTACGGGGCATACACTGAAGCTTTCTTT.